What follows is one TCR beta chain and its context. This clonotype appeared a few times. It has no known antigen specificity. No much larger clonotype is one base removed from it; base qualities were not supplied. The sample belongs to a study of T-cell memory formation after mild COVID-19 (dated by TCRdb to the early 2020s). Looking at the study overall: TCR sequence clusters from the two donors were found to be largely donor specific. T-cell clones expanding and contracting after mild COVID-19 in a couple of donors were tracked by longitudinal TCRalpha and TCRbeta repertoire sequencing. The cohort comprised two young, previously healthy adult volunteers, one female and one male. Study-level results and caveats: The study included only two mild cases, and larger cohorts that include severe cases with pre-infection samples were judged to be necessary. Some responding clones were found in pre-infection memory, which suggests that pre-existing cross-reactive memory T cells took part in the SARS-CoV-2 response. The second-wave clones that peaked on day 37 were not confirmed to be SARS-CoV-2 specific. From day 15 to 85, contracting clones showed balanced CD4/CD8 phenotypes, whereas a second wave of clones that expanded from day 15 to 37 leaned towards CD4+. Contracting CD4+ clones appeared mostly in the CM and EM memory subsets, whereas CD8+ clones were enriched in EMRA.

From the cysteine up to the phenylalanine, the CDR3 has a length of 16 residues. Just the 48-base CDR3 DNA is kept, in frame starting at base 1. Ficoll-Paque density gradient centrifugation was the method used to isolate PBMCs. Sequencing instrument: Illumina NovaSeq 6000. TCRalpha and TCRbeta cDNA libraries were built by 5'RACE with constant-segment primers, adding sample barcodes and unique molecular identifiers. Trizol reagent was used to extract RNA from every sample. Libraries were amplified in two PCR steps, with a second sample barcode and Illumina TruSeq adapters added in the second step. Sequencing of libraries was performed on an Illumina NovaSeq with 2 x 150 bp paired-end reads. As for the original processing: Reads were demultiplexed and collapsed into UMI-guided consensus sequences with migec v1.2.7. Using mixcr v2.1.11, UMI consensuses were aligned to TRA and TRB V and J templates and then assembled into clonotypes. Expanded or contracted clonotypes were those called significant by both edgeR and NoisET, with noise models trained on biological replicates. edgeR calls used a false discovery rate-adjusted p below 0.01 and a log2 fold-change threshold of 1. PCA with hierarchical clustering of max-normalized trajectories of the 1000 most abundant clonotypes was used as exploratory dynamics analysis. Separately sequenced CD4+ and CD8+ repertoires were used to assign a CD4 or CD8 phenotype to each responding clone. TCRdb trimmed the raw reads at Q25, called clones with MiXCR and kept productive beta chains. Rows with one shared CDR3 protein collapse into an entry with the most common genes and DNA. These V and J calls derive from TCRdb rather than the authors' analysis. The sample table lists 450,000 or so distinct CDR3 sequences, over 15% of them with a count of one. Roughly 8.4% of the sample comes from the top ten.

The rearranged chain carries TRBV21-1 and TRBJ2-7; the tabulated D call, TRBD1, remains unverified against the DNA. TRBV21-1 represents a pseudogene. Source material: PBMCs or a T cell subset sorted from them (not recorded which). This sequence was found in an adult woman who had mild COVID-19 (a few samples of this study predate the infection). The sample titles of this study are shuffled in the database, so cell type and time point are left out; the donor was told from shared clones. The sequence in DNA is TGTGCCAGCAGCAAGGAGGGGGGGACCCTCTCCTACGAGCAGTACTTC. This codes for CASSKEGGTLSYEQYF.